This TCR beta chain originates from a study of blood T cells in healthy people across ages. Study observations and caveats: Older individuals had lower TCR beta diversity per million T cells (the decline was roughly linear).

A second about 6 to 11 cycle PCR used barcoded and J-beta primers. TCRdb used MiXCR to reprocess the 5' RACE reads, holding one entry per CDR3 protein. This sample has 1.4 million or so distinct CDR3 sequences, with about 45% found just once. Germline V lookup: CDR1 DFQATT, CDR2 SNEGSKA (reference sequence). Trimming took 1 base from V and 2 from J, leaving 15 bases between them. The CDR3 consists of 15 residues. This clonotype has ten or more counts. The antigen is not known. This rearrangement joins TRBV20-1 to TRBJ2-7; D is unresolved. This receptor was obtained from a woman aged 18-30 years in good health. Material for sequencing was blood. The CDR3 region has the DNA TGCAGTGCTAGAGCTTACGGGCCAGCTGCCTACGAGCAGTACTTC. Its translation is CSARAYGPAAYEQYF.